The 23 T cell receptor beta chains below come from one sample, sequenced in a study of blood T cell repertoires in COVID-19. The assay was immunoSEQ multiplex PCR, and TCRdb's table has in-frame clones only and misses some. The sample records 83,000 or so clones, approximately 82% being singletons. Sequenced material: peripheral blood. Receptor source: a human donor in a cohort sampled during active COVID-19.

V gene TRBV7-2 combines with J gene TRBJ2-4; D gene ambiguous. Per the germline V gene, CDR1 is SGHTA and CDR2 is FQGNSA. The CDR3 runs 16 residues. Trimming removed 6 bases from V and 0 bases from J, with 15 bases in between. DNA of the CDR3: TGTGCCAGCAGTAATTCCCCGGGTATAGCCAAAAACATTCAGTACTTC. Translating it yields CASSNSPGIAKNIQYF.

Details on this clone: The same CDR3 also results from other DNA sequences found in this sample. The V call is TRBV9, the J call TRBJ1-2; D uncertain. CDR3 size: 16 residues. Deletions cut 0 bases from V and 2 bases from J, with 14 bases between. CDR1 is SGDLS and CDR2 is YYNGEE in the germline V gene. The CDR3 DNA reads TGTGCCAGCAGCGTAGGGGCGGGAGGGAGGAACTATGGCTACACCTTC. Translation: CASSVGAGGRNYGYTF.

This clone was detected only once. The V and J genes are TRBV14 and TRBJ2-1; 10 bases are a match to TRBD1. Germline V lookup: CDR1 SGHDN, CDR2 FVKESK. V trimming: 4 bases; J trimming: 5 bases; junction bases outside the gene matches: 5. The CDR3 extends over 15 amino acids. This chain's CDR3 is CASSRDRGLNNEQFF. The CDR3 nucleotides read TGTGCCAGCAGCCGGGACAGGGGACTTAACAATGAGCAGTTCTTC.

The chain carries TRBV19 and TRBJ2-5; D is possibly TRBD1 (6 bases). The V and J ends lost 6 bases and 4 bases respectively, with 15 bases between them. This CDR3 is built from 14 residues. Germline V CDR1 and CDR2: LNHDA, SQIVND (reference sequence). This chain's CDR3 is CASSRGFRGETQYF. In DNA, the CDR3 is TGTGCCAGTAGCAGGGGATTCCGAGGAGAGACCCAGTACTTC.

This chain joins TRBV5-1 and TRBJ2-1; 13 nucleotides match TRBD2. The ends lost 4 bases at V and 4 bases at J; junction bases unmatched: 14. CDR1 and CDR2 from the germline V gene are SGHRS and YFSETQ. This CDR3 region has 19 residues. The CDR3 sequence: CASSPRLAGGRGGYNEQFF. The CDR3 DNA is TGCGCCAGCAGCCCTAGACTAGCGGGGGGCCGAGGGGGTTACAATGAGCAGTTCTTC.

The rearrangement links TRBV24-1 to TRBJ1-2; TRBD1 is a possible D gene (6 bases). The V end lost 4 bases, the J end lost 4 bases, and 15 bases lay between the germline ends. This CDR3 region has 15 residues. Germline-derived CDR1 and CDR2 are KGHDR and SFDVKD. Here the CDR3 reads CATSDTGQPSYGYTF. The CDR3 DNA sequence: TGTGCCACCAGTGACACGGGACAACCGTCCTATGGCTACACCTTC.

The genes are TRBV14 and TRBJ1-1; maybe TRBD1 (6 bases). Germline CDR1 reads SGHDN; CDR2 reads FVKESK. The CDR3 length is 14 residues. V was trimmed by 4 bases and J by 1 base, leaving 10 bases between them. The CDR3 spells CASSPRGGNTEAFF. DNA for the CDR3: TGTGCCAGCAGCCCTAGAGGGGGGAACACTGAAGCTTTCTTT.

The table lists this clone with a few counts. The V and J genes are TRBV2 and TRBJ1-1; 7 positions agree with TRBD1. V lost 6 bases to trimming and J lost 3 bases; unmatched junction nucleotides: 7. Germline CDR1 reads SNHLY; CDR2 reads FYNNEI. CDR3 length equals 14 residues. CDR3 protein: CASRDWDSYTEAFF. The DNA for the CDR3 is TGTGCCAGCAGAGACTGGGACAGCTACACTGAAGCTTTCTTT.

The chain is built from TRBV18 and TRBJ2-5, with D perhaps TRBD2 (5 bases). Trimming pared 2 bases from V and 2 bases from J, leaving 6 bases between. The CDR3 sequence is 13 residues long. Germline lookup yields CDR1 KGHSH and CDR2 LQKENI. CDR3 bases: TGTGCCAGCTCACCAGCGGGTCAAGAGACCCAGTACTTC. This sequence encodes CASSPAGQETQYF.

This chain connects TRBV7-2 to TRBJ1-2, with 7 nucleotides matching TRBD1. Germline-derived CDR1 and CDR2 are SGHTA and FQGNSA. V lost 1 base to trimming and J lost 1 base; unmatched junction nucleotides: 12. The CDR3 loop spans 18 amino acids. CDR3 protein: CASSLVPPGTDNNYGYTF. For the CDR3, the DNA is TGTGCCAGCAGCTTAGTACCCCCGGGGACAGATAATAACTATGGCTACACCTTC.

This sequence joins TRBV5-4 and TRBJ1-3, with no clear D. Germline CDR1 SGHNT, CDR2 YYREEE (reference sequence). V lost 1 base, J lost 1 base, and 9 bases lay in between. The CDR3 spans 15 residues. Here the CDR3 reads CASSLKRESGNTIYF. The CDR3 DNA reads TGTGCCAGCAGCTTGAAGAGGGAATCTGGAAACACCATATATTTT.

V is TRBV28 and J is TRBJ2-5, with 15 bases that match TRBD2. The CDR3 runs to 16 residues. Trimming took 5 bases from V and 1 from J; bases not matched to a gene: 2. Germline values: CDR1 MDHEN, CDR2 SYDVKM. In nucleotides, the CDR3 is TGTGCCAGCAGTCTGGGACTAGCGGGGGGCCAAGAGACCCAGTACTTC. Translation: CASSLGLAGGQETQYF. Full variable domain (remainder filled in from reference TRBV28 and TRBJ2-5): DVKVTQSSRYLVKRTGEKVFLECVQDMDHENMFWYRQDPGLGLRLIYFSYDVKMKEKGDIPEGYSVSREKKERFSLILESASTNQTSMYLCASSLGLAGGQETQYFGPGTRLLVL.

The CDR3 DNA follows: TGTGCCAGCAGTATAAGACGGACAGGAGCCCCCCTGAAACTGTTTTTT. Amino acid sequence: CASSIRRTGAPLKLFF. The chain recombines TRBV27 with TRBJ1-4, with TRBD1 identical over 7 bases. CDR1 is MNHEY, CDR2 SMNVEV, per germline (reference sequence). The V and J ends lost 5 bases and 11 bases, in that order; junction bases with no gene match: 17. The CDR3 sequence is 16 residues long.

In this sample, this clone turned up a few times. The chain combines TRBV7-3 with TRBJ1-2; unclear D gene. V lost 2 bases and J 3 bases, leaving 7 bases between the germline ends. The germline V gene has CDR1 SGHTA and CDR2 FQGTGA. This CDR3 spans 13 amino acids. CDR3 sequence (DNA): TGTGCCAGCAGCTTAGGGCAAGACTATGGCTACACCTTC. Protein product: CASSLGQDYGYTF.

This clone was detected only a few times. The rearrangement links TRBV2 to TRBJ2-1; D might be TRBD2 (5 bases). The length of the CDR3 is 12 residues. Germline assignment: CDR1 SNHLY and CDR2 FYNNEI. Deletions cut 6 bases from V and 6 bases from J, with 9 bases between. The CDR3 reads CASSRGPNEQFF. As DNA, the CDR3 is TGTGCCAGCAGCCGGGGTCCCAATGAGCAGTTCTTC.

This chain uses TRBV30 with TRBJ2-7, with 9 bases fitting TRBD2. Germline CDR1 and CDR2: GTSNPN and SVGIG (reference sequence). With V trimmed by 0 bases and J by 5 bases, 5 bases remained unmatched. The CDR3 has 14 amino acids. This chain's CDR3 is CAWSVGSGGNEQYF. DNA for the CDR3: TGTGCCTGGAGTGTGGGTAGCGGGGGCAACGAGCAGTACTTC. The whole variable domain, filled in from reference TRBV30 and TRBJ2-7, reads SQTIHQWPATLVQPVGSPLSLECTVEGTSNPNLYWYRQAAGRGLQLLFYSVGIGQISSEVPQNLSASRPQDRQFILSSKKLLLSDSGFYLCAWSVGSGGNEQYFGPGTRLTVT.

This clone was picked up one time. This chain uses TRBV19 with TRBJ1-1, with D perhaps TRBD1 (6 bases). The CDR3 extends over 14 amino acids. V was pared by 1 base and J by 4 bases, with 10 bases between. CDR1 and CDR2 from the germline V gene are LNHDA and SQIVND (reference sequence). CDR3 coding DNA: TGTGCCAGTAGTATAGCAGGGGCTTCCACTGAAGCTTTCTTT. It codes for CASSIAGASTEAFF.

The chain has TRBV19 and TRBJ1-1; 8 bases fit TRBD1. Losses at the gene ends were 5 bases for V and 6 bases for J; bases not matched to a gene: 11. CDR3 length equals 15 residues. Germline V CDR1 and CDR2: LNHDA, SQIVND (reference sequence). As DNA, the CDR3 is TGTGCCAGTAGTTTGGCAGGGGGCAAAGGGGCTGAAGCTTTCTTT. It is translated as CASSLAGGKGAEAFF.

This clone turned up a few times. The chain has TRBV6-2 or TRBV6-3 and TRBJ2-2; D may be TRBD1 (5 bases). Trimming removed 5 bases from V and 0 bases from J, with 13 bases in between. This CDR3 is built from 16 residues. The germline V gene encodes CDR1 MNHEY and CDR2 SVGEGT. The CDR3 nucleotides read TGTGCCAGCAGTACTCTGGGGCGCGCGAACACCGGGGAGCTGTTTTTT. Residues: CASSTLGRANTGELFF.

The chain uses TRBV6-5 and TRBJ2-2, with TRBD2 as a possible D gene (5 bases). Germline-derived CDR1 and CDR2 are MNHEY and SVGAGI. The CDR3 runs to 15 residues. V lost 2 bases, J lost 3 bases, and 10 bases lay in between. CDR3 DNA sequence: TGTGCCAGCAGTTACGGGAGTCTGCACACCGGGGAGCTGTTTTTT. It encodes CASSYGSLHTGELFF.

The chain combines TRBV6-5 with TRBJ1-5; no reliable D call. V was cut by 10 bases and J by 4 bases, with 14 bases left in between. Germline V gene sequence: CDR1 MNHEY, CDR2 SVGAGI. This CDR3 contains 13 residues. CDR3 nucleotides: TGTGCCACTCGTGGAGGGTTTAATCAGCCCCAGCATTTT. It yields the protein CATRGGFNQPQHF.

V gene TRBV3-1 (or the pseudogene TRBV3-2) combines with J gene TRBJ1-2; D is unresolved. The germline V gene encodes CDR1 LGHDT and CDR2 YNNKEL (reference sequence). Trimming pared 3 bases from V and 4 bases from J, leaving 12 bases between. The CDR3 consists of 14 residues. The DNA for the CDR3 is TGTGCCAGCAGCCATTTCACGACAACCTATGGCTACACCTTC. It encodes CASSHFTTTYGYTF.

This clone has more than one count but fewer than ten. Other DNA sequences of this sample code for an identical CDR3. The J gene is TRBJ2-3, the V gene TRBV3-1 (or the pseudogene TRBV3-2), with 9 positions matching TRBD1. The CDR3 runs 13 residues. Germline values: CDR1 LGHDT, CDR2 YNNKEL (reference sequence). The J segment lost 3 bases and the V segment lost 8 bases, leaving 3 bases of the junction unmatched. The CDR3 nucleotides read TGTGCCAGCCGACAGGGGGTTACAGATACGCAGTATTTT. Its protein is CASRQGVTDTQYF.